These 16 T cell receptor beta chains came from one sample sequenced in a study of blood T cell repertoires in COVID-19 (dated by TCRdb to about 2020). Libraries were constructed by the immunoSEQ multiplex PCR assay. Here the immuneACCESS table is served through TCRdb, limited to in-frame sequences with V and J called. Missing clones are a known gap in these copies; in checked studies unresolved V genes cover under half, and the rest lacks a known reason. The sample profile shows some 250,000 clones; roughly nine tenths of them were found once. 1.2% of the sample belongs to the ten largest clones. The source material was PBMCs or T cells enriched from blood (not recorded which). These receptors were collected from a human donor in a cohort exposed to, infected with or recovered from COVID-19 (not recorded which). The donor label of this sample is uncertain.

V usage is TRBV19 and J usage is TRBJ1-1; TRBD1 might be the D (5 bases). Per the germline V gene, CDR1 is LNHDA and CDR2 is SQIVND (reference sequence). This CDR3 is 12 amino acids long. V gave up 2 bases and J gave up 6 bases, with 7 bases separating them. In DNA, the CDR3 is TGTGCCAGTAGTATACTAGGGGCTGAAGCTTTCTTT. Its translation is CASSILGAEAFF.

The rearrangement links TRBV15 to TRBJ2-2; no firm D call. There are 14 residues in the CDR3. The germline gives CDR1 LNHNV, CDR2 YYDKDF (reference sequence). V was clipped by 1 base and J by 4 bases, with 7 bases between them. CDR3 amino acids: CATSRGPGTGELFF. The DNA of the CDR3 is TGTGCCACCAGCAGAGGACCGGGCACCGGGGAGCTGTTTTTT. Filled out from reference TRBV15 and TRBJ2-2, the complete variable domain reads DAMVIQNPRYQVTQFGKPVTLSCSQTLNHNVMYWYQQKSSQAPKLLFHYYDKDFNNEADTPDNFQSRRPNTSFCFLDIRSPGLGDTAMYLCATSRGPGTGELFFGEGSRLTVL.

In DNA form, the CDR3 reads TGTGCCTGGAGTGTAAAGCGAGGGGGAACTTGGGATCAGCCCCAGCATTTT. This translates into CAWSVKRGGTWDQPQHF. The chain is built from TRBV30 and TRBJ1-5; maybe TRBD1 (6 bases). Per germline, CDR1 GTSNPN and CDR2 SVGIG (reference sequence). The CDR3 is 17 amino acids. With 0 bases removed from V and 5 bases from J, the gap between germline ends came to 20 bases.

V and J are TRBV6-5 and TRBJ1-2; TRBD1 matches at 8 bases. Trimming took 6 bases from V and 7 from J; bases not matched to a gene: 13. The CDR3 sequence is 15 residues long. CDR1 is MNHEY, CDR2 SVGAGI, per germline. CDR3 coding DNA: TGTGCCAGCAGATTCACGGCAGGGGGCGATGGTGGCTACACCTTC. It encodes CASRFTAGGDGGYTF.

The chain combines TRBV3-1 (or the pseudogene TRBV3-2) with TRBJ1-1, with a possible D match to TRBD1 (6 bases). The V end lost 4 bases, the J end lost 2 bases, and 8 bases lay between the germline ends. CDR3 length: 13 residues. Germline CDR1 and CDR2: LGHDT and YNNKEL (reference sequence). CDR3 region: CASSRGGNTEAFF. The DNA for the CDR3 is TGTGCCAGCAGCCGAGGGGGTAACACTGAAGCTTTCTTT.

The chain couples TRBV24-1 to TRBJ2-3, with 12 nucleotides matching TRBD1. The J segment lost 10 bases and the V segment lost 9 bases, leaving 7 bases of the junction unmatched. CDR3 length: 13 amino acids. Germline loops: CDR1 KGHDR, CDR2 SFDVKD. CDR3 bases: TGTGCCACCGGGACAGGGGGCAATGGTGCGCAGTATTTT. This codes for CATGTGGNGAQYF.

This rearrangement joins TRBV5-1 to TRBJ2-2, with D possibly TRBD2 on 7 matching bases. CDR1 and CDR2 from the germline V gene are SGHRS and YFSETQ. The CDR3 consists of 16 residues. Between the trimmed V and J ends, which lost 0 bases and 6 bases, there was a span of 15 bases. The CDR3 DNA follows: TGCGCCAGCAGCTTGGTCGGCCAGGGGAGGGCCGGGGAGCTGTTTTTT. This encodes CASSLVGQGRAGELFF. Variable domain in full (rest from reference TRBV5-1 and TRBJ2-2): KAGVTQTPRYLIKTRGQQVTLSCSPISGHRSVSWYQQTPGQGLQFLFEYFSETQRNKGNFPGRFSGRQFSNSRSEMNVSTLELGDSALYLCASSLVGQGRAGELFFGEGSRLTVL.

This chain connects TRBV19 to TRBJ1-5; 8 bases map to TRBD1. Germline CDR1 reads LNHDA; CDR2 reads SQIVND (reference sequence). V lost 2 bases, J lost 0 bases, and 6 bases stayed unmatched. The CDR3 spans 17 residues. The chain's CDR3 is CASSIRDRRNSNQPQHF. CDR3 sequence (DNA): TGTGCCAGTAGTATACGGGACAGGAGAAATAGCAATCAGCCCCAGCATTTT.

The chain employs TRBV9 and TRBJ1-2; D uncertain. V gave up 0 bases and J gave up 0 bases, with 9 bases separating them. Per the germline V gene, CDR1 is SGDLS and CDR2 is YYNGEE. The CDR3 is 15 amino acids. CDR3 bases: TGTGCCAGCAGCGTAGAGGGAGGGACTAACTATGGCTACACCTTC. This codes for CASSVEGGTNYGYTF.

The CDR3 spells CASSGEGNEQYF. In DNA form, the CDR3 reads TGTGCCAGTTCAGGGGAGGGCAACGAGCAGTACTTC. V and J are TRBV11-3 and TRBJ2-7; weak D call: TRBD2 (7 bases). The CDR3 runs 12 residues. The V gene's germline CDR1 is SGHNT and CDR2 YENEEA. V was pared by 9 bases and J by 5 bases, with 14 bases between.

This rearrangement joins TRBV7-3 to TRBJ2-2; D gene uncertain. V dropped 2 bases and J dropped 7 bases, with 2 bases sitting between them. The CDR3 consists of 11 residues. Germline loops: CDR1 SGHTA, CDR2 FQGTGA. CDR3 loop: CASSLHGELFF. Written as DNA, the CDR3 is TGTGCCAGCAGCTTACACGGGGAGCTGTTTTTT. The full variable domain, with the rest looked up from reference TRBV7-3 and TRBJ2-2, is GAGVSQTPSNKVTEKGKYVELRCDPISGHTALYWYRQSLGQGPEFLIYFQGTGAADDSGLPNDRFFAVRPEGSVSTLKIQRTERGDSAVYLCASSLHGELFFGEGSRLTVL.

This clone was counted between two and nine times. The chain has TRBV19 and TRBJ1-1; D is perhaps TRBD1 (6 bases). Germline CDR1 LNHDA, CDR2 SQIVND (reference sequence). Trimming took off 3 bases at V and 6 bases at J, with 14 bases between the two ends. CDR3 length: 14 amino acids. In nucleotides, the CDR3 is TGTGCCAGTAGTATGGTAGCAGGGGCATCTGAAGCTTTCTTT. Its translation is CASSMVAGASEAFF.

In its sample, this clone was seen once. The gene calls are TRBV4-2 and TRBJ1-6, with TRBD1 matching over 10 bases. CDR3 length equals 14 residues. The J segment lost 10 bases and the V segment lost 6 bases, leaving 6 bases of the junction unmatched. Germline CDR1 is LGHNA and CDR2 is YNFKEQ. The CDR3 DNA follows: TGTGCCAGCAGTTCCGGGACAGGGGAATCACCCCTCCACTTT. It codes for CASSSGTGESPLHF.

In nucleotides, the CDR3 is TGTGCCAGCAGTTACTCTGGGGCCTTTAATGAAAAACTGTTTTTT. The encoded protein is CASSYSGAFNEKLFF. The gene calls are TRBV6-5 and TRBJ1-4; a weak D match, TRBD1 (5 bases). The V end was cut by 0 bases, the J end by 4 bases, with 9 bases between. The CDR3 runs to 15 residues. Germline V CDR1 and CDR2: MNHEY, SVGAGI.

CDR3 DNA: TGTGCCAGTAGTATTAGGGGGACAGGGAGTCAGCCCCAGCATTTT. This codes for CASSIRGTGSQPQHF. This rearrangement joins TRBV19 to TRBJ1-5, with 9 positions matching TRBD1. The CDR3 consists of 15 residues. Trimming removed 3 bases from V and 6 bases from J; junction bases left unmatched: 6. The germline gives CDR1 LNHDA, CDR2 SQIVND (reference sequence).

The rearrangement joins TRBV11-2 to TRBJ1-2, with unresolved D. This CDR3 comprises 15 residues. V lost 5 bases to trimming and J lost 0 bases, with 13 bases between them. CDR1 and CDR2 from the germline V gene are SGHAT and FQNNGV. The CDR3 DNA reads as TGTGCCAGCAGCCCGATAGCCAGCCCTAACTATGGCTACACCTTC. This translates into CASSPIASPNYGYTF.